This T cell receptor beta chain stems from a study of sequential checkpoint blockade in melanoma. About the research overall: Arm A got nivolumab then ipilimumab; arm B the reverse, 1:1. Both treatment sequences were followed by maintenance nivolumab.

Produced via immunoSEQ multiplex PCR; TCRdb's table is partial and in-frame only. This sample carries approximately 29,000 clones, 83% of them seen once, and the ten largest clones take less than 20%. The treatment here: randomized to nivolumab then ipilimumab (arm A) or the reverse (arm B). Patients had received no earlier DNA-damaging chemotherapy. Sorted cells were live CD3+CD8+, lacking CD19 and CD56, from PBMCs. The sequenced sample was CD8+ T cells sorted from blood (inferred from file names), obtained from a patient given nivolumab and ipilimumab in sequence. This clonotype was obtained from a human donor with melanoma.

The CDR3 sequence: CASSPGGRSSYEQYF. In DNA, the CDR3 is TGTGCCAGCAGCCCAGGAGGGAGAAGCTCCTACGAGCAGTACTTC. The chain carries TRBV9 and TRBJ2-7, with a tentative D call TRBD2 (6 bases). V was shortened by 4 bases and J by 0 bases, with 14 bases between the two germline ends. From germline, CDR1 is SGDLS and CDR2 YYNGEE. The CDR3 is 15 amino acids.